These 2 T cell receptor beta chains were sequenced from one sample in a study of T-cell reconstitution after alpha-beta-depleted transplantation in children. Unique molecular identifiers were incorporated into the prepared TCRbeta library. TCRdb processed the PCR reads anew with MiXCR; each CDR3 protein has one entry. Of approximately 430,000 distinct CDR3 sequences listed, 15% to 20% were seen once; the top ten hold 25% to 30%. Specimen: PBMCs, mostly from graft donor cells, collected 360 days after TCRalphabeta/CD19-depleted stem cell transplant. The origin of the receptors is a boy under two years old who had a stem cell transplant for Wiskott-Aldrich syndrome, so the T cells may come from the graft donor.

This clonotype was seen repeatedly, ten times or more. The V gene is TRBV5-1, the J gene TRBJ2-2; a possible D gene is TRBD2 (5 bases). V gave up 3 bases and J gave up 0 bases, with 12 bases separating them. The CDR3 has 16 amino acids. Germline V gene lookup returns CDR1 SGHRS and CDR2 YFSETQ. CDR3 protein: CASSSEGFANTGELFF. Written as DNA, the CDR3 is TGCGCCAGCAGCTCAGAGGGCTTCGCGAACACCGGGGAGCTGTTTTTT.

This clonotype was recorded once. Germline is not matched at one junction end, which may reflect a read error. The chain uses TRBV28 and TRBJ2-4; D is ambiguous. The CDR3 extends over 14 amino acids. Germline values: CDR1 MDHEN, CDR2 SYDVKM. The DNA for the CDR3 is TGTGCCAGCAGTCCCTCTGAATCCAAAAACAGTCAGTACTTC. Amino acid sequence: CASSPSESKNSQYF.